The present T cell receptor beta chain was sequenced within a study of OX40 agonist ivuxolimab in advanced cancers. The germline gives CDR1 SGHAT, CDR2 FQNNGV. The CDR3 consists of 17 residues. J was trimmed by 1 base and V by 1 base; bases with no gene match: 8. Repertoires were generated with immunoSEQ multiplex PCR, while TCRdb's copy carries only in-frame clones and drops some. The sample shows tens of thousands of clones, roughly 90% of them seen only once. V usage is TRBV11-2 and J usage is TRBJ2-5; 8 nucleotides line up with TRBD2. Source: CD4+ or CD8+ T cells sorted from blood, taken in a trial of the OX40 agonist ivuxolimab. This TCR was sampled from an adult with an advanced solid tumor such as melanoma, head and neck, liver or kidney cancer. The CDR3: CASSLGSGGPFQETQYF. The CDR3 DNA is TGTGCCAGCAGCTTAGGGAGCGGGGGCCCTTTCCAAGAGACCCAGTACTTC. Full variable domain (missing parts from reference TRBV11-2 and TRBJ2-5): EAGVAQSPRYKIIEKRQSVAFWCNPISGHATLYWYQQILGQGPKLLIQFQNNGVVDDSQLPKDRFSAERLKGVDSTLKIQPAKLEDSAVYLCASSLGSGGPFQETQYFGPGTRLLVL.